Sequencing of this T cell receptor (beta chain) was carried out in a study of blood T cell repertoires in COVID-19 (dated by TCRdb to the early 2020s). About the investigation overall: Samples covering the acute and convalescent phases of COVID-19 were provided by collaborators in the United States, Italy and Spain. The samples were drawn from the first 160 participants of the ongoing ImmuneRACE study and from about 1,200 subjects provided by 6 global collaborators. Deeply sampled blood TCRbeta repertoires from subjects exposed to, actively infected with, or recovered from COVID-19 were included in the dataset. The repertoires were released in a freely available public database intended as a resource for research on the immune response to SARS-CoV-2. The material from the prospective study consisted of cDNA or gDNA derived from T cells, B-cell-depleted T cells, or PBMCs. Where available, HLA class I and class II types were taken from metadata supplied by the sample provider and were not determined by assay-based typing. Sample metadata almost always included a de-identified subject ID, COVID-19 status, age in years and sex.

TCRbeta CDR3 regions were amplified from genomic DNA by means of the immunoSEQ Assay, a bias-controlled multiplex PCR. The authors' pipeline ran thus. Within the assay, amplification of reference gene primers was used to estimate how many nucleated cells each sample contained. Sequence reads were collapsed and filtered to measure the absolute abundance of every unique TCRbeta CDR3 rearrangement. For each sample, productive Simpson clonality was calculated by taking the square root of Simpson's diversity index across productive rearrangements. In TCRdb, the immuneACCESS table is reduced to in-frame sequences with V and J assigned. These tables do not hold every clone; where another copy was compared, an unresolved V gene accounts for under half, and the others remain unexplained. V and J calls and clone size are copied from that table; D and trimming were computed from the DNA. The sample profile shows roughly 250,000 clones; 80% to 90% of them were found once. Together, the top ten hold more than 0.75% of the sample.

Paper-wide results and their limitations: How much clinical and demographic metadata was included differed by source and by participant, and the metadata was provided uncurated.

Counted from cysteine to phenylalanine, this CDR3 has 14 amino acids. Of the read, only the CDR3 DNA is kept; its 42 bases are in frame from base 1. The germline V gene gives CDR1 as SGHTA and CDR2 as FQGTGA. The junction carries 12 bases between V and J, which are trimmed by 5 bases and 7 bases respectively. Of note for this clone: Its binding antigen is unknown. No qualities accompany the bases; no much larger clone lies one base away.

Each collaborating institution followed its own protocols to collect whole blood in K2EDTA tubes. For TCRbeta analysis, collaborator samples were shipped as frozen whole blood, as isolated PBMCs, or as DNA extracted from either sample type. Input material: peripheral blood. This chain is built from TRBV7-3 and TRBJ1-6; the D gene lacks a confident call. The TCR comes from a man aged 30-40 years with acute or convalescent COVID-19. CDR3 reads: CASSPRRENSPLHF. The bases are TGTGCCAGCAGCCCCCGGAGGGAAAATTCACCCCTCCACTTT.